This TCR beta chain was identified in a study of breast tumors, draining lymph nodes, adjacent tissues (dated by TCRdb to 2015 to 2016). Turning to the overall study: Breast cancer patients provided tumor, adjacent nontumor tissue and axillary lymph nodes, and the study compared the TCR beta repertoires across these three sources. In human breast cancer, the study set out to evaluate how tumor, surrounding tissue and draining lymph node repertoires relate to one another and whether T cells may move between these sites. General findings and caveats noted by the study authors: Tumor and nontumor tissue repertoires were significantly more similar in luminal-like than in basal-like breast cancer. The data were considered consistent with the idea that most tumor T cells come from the lymph node and then expand in tumor tissue. Tumor T-cell repertoires showed less diversity than lymph node repertoires and more diversity than nontumor tissue repertoires, and tumor T-cell repertoires showed preferential V and J gene usage. The conclusion that tumor T cells originate in lymph nodes was framed as consistent with a hypothesis rather than directly demonstrated.

The germline V gene encodes CDR1 SEHNR and CDR2 FQNEAQ (reference sequence). From the cysteine up to the phenylalanine, the CDR3 has a length of 16 residues. The entry retains the CDR3 DNA only, 48 bases that are in frame from base 1. Lymph node samples were obtained from the axillary draining lymph nodes of breast cancer patients. Sequenced using an Illumina HiSeq 2000. Multiplex PCR amplification was used to generate the TCR beta chain libraries. The amplified TCR beta chain products were analyzed by high-throughput sequencing. The raw public data were reprocessed by TCRdb itself: fastp quality trimming at Q25, MiXCR clonotype calling, in-frame beta chains only. Entries are consolidated by CDR3 protein sequence, retaining the most common genes and DNA. In this sample the table shows about 180,000 distinct CDR3 sequences, approximately 30% of which occur a single time. 4.3% of the sample belongs to the ten largest clones.

About this clonotype: It lacks a known antigen. One end of the junction varies from germline; a read error may be responsible.

The clonotype originates from a female donor with breast cancer. Some clones in this sample may be carry-over from other donors' samples. Sequenced material: axillary lymph node tissue. The rearranged chain carries TRBV7-9 and TRBJ1-2; the D gene assignment is ambiguous. The DNA is TGTGCCAACAGCCGTTGGTCTTGGGCGGCTAACTATGGCTACGCCTTC. The resulting protein is CANSRWSWAANYGYAF.